These 14 T cell receptor beta chains came from one sample sequenced in a study of CD8+ T cells in alopecia areata. Treatment denoted: oral pan-JAK inhibitor, 5-10 mg twice daily. TCR sequencing used cDNA made by reverse transcription of extracted RNA. The data were produced by immunoSEQ multiplex PCR, yet TCRdb's version contains in-frame clones alone and is incomplete. The sample includes tens of thousands of clones, roughly 92% of them seen just once. The source material was CD8+ T cells sorted from blood, sampled at week 24, from a patient treated with tofacitinib. Receptors were obtained from a human donor with alopecia areata.

The gene calls are TRBV7-8 and TRBJ2-3; possible D gene TRBD2, 5 bases. CDR3 length: 14 residues. The ends were cut back, 2 bases at V and 6 bases at J, with 12 bases in the middle. The germline V gene has CDR1 SGHVS and CDR2 FQNEAQ. The CDR3 region is CASSLFSTGDTQYF. The DNA of the CDR3 is TGTGCCAGCAGCTTATTTTCGACGGGGGATACGCAGTATTTT.

CDR3: CASSLGQLTDTQYF. In nucleotides, the CDR3 is TGTGCCAGCAGCTTAGGACAGCTAACAGATACGCAGTATTTT. This rearrangement joins TRBV7-9 to TRBJ2-3, with a weak D call TRBD1 (5 bases). V was clipped by 1 base and J by 3 bases, with 8 bases between them. Germline assignment: CDR1 SEHNR and CDR2 FQNEAQ (reference sequence). This CDR3 has 14 amino acids.

The V call is TRBV27, the J call TRBJ2-7; 10 bases map to TRBD1. There are 15 residues in the CDR3. In germline, CDR1 is MNHEY, CDR2 SMNVEV (reference sequence). The junction had 4 bases not matched to a gene; V was cut back by 0 bases and J by 5 bases. The CDR3 DNA reads as TGTGCCAGCAGTTTATCCCGGACAGGGGGACACGAGCAGTACTTC. Its protein product is CASSLSRTGGHEQYF.

The chain couples TRBV5-4 to TRBJ2-1, with D maybe TRBD2 (6 bases). This CDR3 is 13 amino acids long. The germline V gene encodes CDR1 SGHNT and CDR2 YYREEE (reference sequence). Trimming removed 1 base from V and 8 bases from J, with 10 bases in between. The CDR3 protein is CASSLWTGDEQFF. The CDR3 region has the DNA TGTGCCAGCAGCTTGTGGACGGGAGATGAGCAGTTCTTC.

The rearrangement uses TRBV5-1 and TRBJ2-7; D might be TRBD1 (5 bases). CDR3 size: 14 residues. V was trimmed by 0 bases and J by 2 bases, leaving 9 bases between them. Germline CDR1 SGHRS, CDR2 YFSETQ. The CDR3 loop is CASSLETGAYEQYF. In nucleotides, the CDR3 is TGCGCCAGCAGCTTGGAAACAGGCGCCTACGAGCAGTACTTC.

The chain links TRBV27 to TRBJ2-5; D is unclear. The CDR3 spans 14 residues. The germline CDR1 and CDR2 sequences are MNHEY and SMNVEV (reference sequence). Trimming pared 3 bases from V and 4 bases from J, leaving 12 bases between. CDR3 DNA sequence: TGTGCCAGCAGTTTGGGCCCGAATGTAGAGACCCAGTACTTC. Protein: CASSLGPNVETQYF.

V usage is TRBV6-1 and J usage is TRBJ2-1; maybe TRBD2 (6 bases). The CDR3 has 12 amino acids. Germline V gene sequence: CDR1 MNHNS, CDR2 SASEGT. Trimming left V 6 bases short and J 10 bases short, with 13 bases between. The CDR3 nucleotides read TGTGCCAGCAGCGGGGACTTCTTGGAGCAGTTCTTC. Translated: CASSGDFLEQFF.

The rearrangement joins TRBV30 to TRBJ2-4; no clear D. The CDR3 has 14 amino acids. V was cut by 0 bases and J by 5 bases, with 11 bases left in between. CDR1 and CDR2 from the germline V gene are GTSNPN and SVGIG (reference sequence). CDR3 coding DNA: TGTGCCTGGAGTGTAATGGACCCCCAAAACATTCAGTACTTC. Its translation is CAWSVMDPQNIQYF.

The gene calls are TRBV2 and TRBJ2-2; D gene ambiguous. The CDR3 runs to 15 residues. From germline, CDR1 is SNHLY and CDR2 FYNNEI. V lost 5 bases, J lost 0 bases, and 10 bases lay in between. The CDR3 DNA is TGTGCCAGCAGTTATAGACACCCGAACACCGGGGAGCTGTTTTTT. This translates into CASSYRHPNTGELFF. Together with reference TRBV2 and TRBJ2-2, the CDR3 gives the full variable domain: EPEVTQTPSHQVTQMGQEVILRCVPISNHLYFYWYRQILGQKVEFLVSFYNNEISEKSEIFDDQFSVERPDGSNFTLKIRSTKLEDSAMYFCASSYRHPNTGELFFGEGSRLTVL.

The V gene is TRBV11-3, the J gene TRBJ2-3, with no clear D. Germline V CDR1 and CDR2: SGHNT, YENEEA. This CDR3 comprises 13 residues. The V and J ends lost 5 bases and 2 bases respectively, with 8 bases between them. CDR3 DNA: TGTGCCAGCAGCCCCCGCCACACAGATACGCAGTATTTT. It specifies CASSPRHTDTQYF.

J is TRBJ2-4 and V is TRBV28, with D possibly matching TRBD2 (6 bases). Germline-derived CDR1 and CDR2 are MDHEN and SYDVKM. V was trimmed by 3 bases and J by 6 bases, leaving 6 bases between them. The CDR3 loop spans 12 amino acids. The CDR3: CASSLGGNIQYF. CDR3 DNA: TGTGCCAGCAGTTTGGGGGGAAACATTCAGTACTTC.

The genes are TRBV27 and TRBJ2-4; TRBD2 is a possible D gene (6 bases). Looked up from germline, CDR1 is MNHEY and CDR2 is SMNVEV (reference sequence). Trimming took off 2 bases at V and 3 bases at J, with 17 bases between the two ends. This CDR3 spans 17 amino acids. The CDR3 sequence is CASSLIGGDRYKNIQYF. The CDR3, as DNA: TGTGCCAGCAGTTTAATTGGAGGGGATAGGTACAAAAACATTCAGTACTTC.

The V call is TRBV7-6, the J call TRBJ2-3; D is perhaps TRBD2 (6 bases). CDR1 SGHVS and CDR2 FNYEAQ come from the germline V gene. The CDR3 extends over 16 amino acids. V lost 2 bases to trimming and J lost 6 bases, with 18 bases between them. The DNA of the CDR3 is TGTGCCAGCAGCTTATTTAACCCCGGGGGTCGCGATACGCAGTATTTT. This gives the protein CASSLFNPGGRDTQYF.

The chain couples TRBV7-9 to TRBJ2-7; TRBD2 is a possible D gene (6 bases). The CDR3 spans 15 residues. CDR1 SEHNR and CDR2 FQNEAQ come from the germline V gene (reference sequence). V shed 5 bases and J shed 4 bases, with 18 bases lying between them. This chain's CDR3 is CASSHPAAGRYEQYF. Written as DNA, the CDR3 is TGTGCCAGCAGCCACCCGGCGGCGGGACGGTACGAGCAGTACTTC.